These 20 T cell receptor beta chains share one sample of origin, sequenced in a study of spatial heterogeneity in lung cancer. Time point given: sample taken at primary tumor resection. The authors sequenced whole RNA from tumor, nontumor lung or frozen PBMC without sorting. TCRdb re-analysed the 5' RACE reads in MiXCR, keeping a single row per CDR3 protein. The sample shows 50,000 to 65,000 distinct CDR3 sequences, 7.5% to 9% of them seen only once. The sequenced sample was PBMCs, obtained at surgery. These receptors all come from a female donor with early-stage non-small cell lung cancer.

This clonotype was found a few times. This chain joins TRBV7-3 and TRBJ2-1, with a weak D call TRBD1 (5 bases). Germline-derived CDR1 and CDR2 are SGHTA and FQGTGA. The V and J ends lost 6 bases and 8 bases respectively, with 14 bases between them. CDR3 size: 13 residues. The CDR3 reads CASRGDSHHEQFF. The CDR3 DNA is TGTGCCAGCAGGGGCGACAGTCACCATGAGCAGTTCTTC. Filled out from reference TRBV7-3 and TRBJ2-1, the complete variable domain reads GAGVSQTPSNKVTEKGKYVELRCDPISGHTALYWYRQSLGQGPEFLIYFQGTGAADDSGLPNDRFFAVRPEGSVSTLKIQRTERGDSAVYLCASRGDSHHEQFFGPGTRLTVL.

This clonotype was found a few times. The chain carries TRBV5-4 and TRBJ2-7, with unresolved D. The CDR3 totals 13 residues. CDR1 and CDR2 (germline): SGHNT, YYREEE (reference sequence). The germline V and J ends were trimmed by 0 bases and 5 bases, with 9 bases remaining between them. The CDR3 nucleotides are TGTGCCAGCAGCTTGGGGGTCGGTAACGAGCAGTACTTC. This translates into CASSLGVGNEQYF.

This clonotype was observed a single time. The rearrangement joins TRBV20-1 to TRBJ1-2, with TRBD1 matching over 8 bases. The CDR3 is 16 residues long. Germline trimming cut 0 bases from V and 7 bases from J; bases unmatched to any gene: 13. Germline lookup yields CDR1 DFQATT and CDR2 SNEGSKA (reference sequence). Here the CDR3 DNA reads TGCAGTGCTAGAGATCCCACCTGGACAGGGACGAGTGGCTACACCTTC. The encoded protein is CSARDPTWTGTSGYTF.

The chain uses TRBV28 and TRBJ2-3, with D possibly TRBD1 on 5 matching bases. The CDR3 totals 13 residues. V was pared by 5 bases and J by 4 bases, with 10 bases between. Germline CDR1 is MDHEN and CDR2 is SYDVKM. Here the CDR3 reads CASSRQGADTQYF. DNA for the CDR3: TGTGCCAGCAGTCGTCAGGGTGCAGATACGCAGTATTTT.

This clonotype was seen at least ten times. The chain recombines TRBV29-1 with TRBJ1-2, with TRBD1 identical over 9 bases. Germline-derived CDR1 and CDR2 are SQVTM and ANQGSEA. V lost 6 bases and J lost 4; bases outside the gene matches: 3. CDR3 length: 12 amino acids. CDR3 coding DNA: TGCAGCGTAGGACAGGGGAGCTATGGCTACACCTTC. It encodes CSVGQGSYGYTF.

The V gene is TRBV5-6, the J gene TRBJ2-3, with TRBD2 matching 7 bases. V was clipped by 6 bases and J by 6 bases; unmatched bases: 7. CDR3 size: 13 residues. Per germline, CDR1 SGHDT and CDR2 YYEEEE. CDR3 sequence (DNA): TGTGCCAGCACCCGGGGAGGGACGGATACGCAGTATTTT. Protein: CASTRGGTDTQYF.

This clonotype has just a few counts. This chain links TRBV9 with TRBJ2-5, with TRBD1 identical over 12 bases. V was pared by 5 bases and J by 5 bases, with 4 bases of the junction left unmatched. The CDR3 is made up of 14 amino acids. CDR1 is SGDLS, CDR2 YYNGEE, per germline. The CDR3 protein is CASSGTGGMETQYF. The CDR3 region has the DNA TGTGCCAGCAGTGGGACAGGGGGCATGGAGACCCAGTACTTC.

This chain joins TRBV3-1 and TRBJ1-2, with no clear D. Germline loops: CDR1 LGHDT, CDR2 YNNKEL (reference sequence). Trimming removed 0 bases from V and 2 bases from J, with 13 bases in between. This CDR3 comprises 16 residues. This chain's CDR3 is CASSQDQWTGNYGYTF. CDR3 nucleotides: TGTGCCAGCAGCCAAGATCAGTGGACTGGAAACTATGGCTACACCTTC. Filled out from reference TRBV3-1 and TRBJ1-2, the complete variable domain reads DTAVSQTPKYLVTQMGNDKSIKCEQNLGHDTMYWYKQDSKKFLKIMFSYNNKELIINETVPNRFSPKSPDKAHLNLHINSLELGDSAVYFCASSQDQWTGNYGYTFGSGTRLTVV.

This clonotype appeared many times. The genes are TRBV5-1 and TRBJ1-2, with a tentative D call TRBD1 (6 bases). This CDR3 is 16 amino acids long. V lost 3 bases, J lost 5 bases, and 20 bases lay in between. Germline V gene lookup returns CDR1 SGHRS and CDR2 YFSETQ. The CDR3 here is CASSSRGGGGGYGYTF. The CDR3 DNA is TGCGCCAGCAGCTCCCGCGGAGGGGGAGGAGGGTATGGCTACACCTTC. The full variable domain, with the rest looked up from reference TRBV5-1 and TRBJ1-2, is KAGVTQTPRYLIKTRGQQVTLSCSPISGHRSVSWYQQTPGQGLQFLFEYFSETQRNKGNFPGRFSGRQFSNSRSEMNVSTLELGDSALYLCASSSRGGGGGYGYTFGSGTRLTVV.

The rearrangement links TRBV4-1 to TRBJ2-1; TRBD2 aligns across 9 bases. CDR3 length: 15 residues. Per germline, CDR1 MGHRA and CDR2 YSYEKL. V was pared by 3 bases and J by 5 bases, with 5 bases of the junction left unmatched. DNA for the CDR3: TGCGCCAGCAGCCAGGTTAGCGGGGGCAACAATGAGCAGTTCTTC. Its translation is CASSQVSGGNNEQFF.

The chain combines TRBV27 with TRBJ1-4, with D unclear. Trimming removed 5 bases at V and 14 bases at J, with 6 bases between. The germline gives CDR1 MNHEY, CDR2 SMNVEV (reference sequence). The CDR3 extends over 9 amino acids. This CDR3 is CASSPGLFF. CDR3 nucleotide sequence: TGTGCCAGCAGTCCGGGTCTGTTTTTT.

This clonotype was seen many times. This sequence joins TRBV6-5 and TRBJ2-7; TRBD1 matches 7 bases. The CDR3 has 13 residues. The germline CDR1 and CDR2 sequences are MNHEY and SVGAGI. The V gene end was trimmed by 6 bases and the J gene end by 5 bases; junction bases not matched to a gene: 7. The DNA of the CDR3 is TGTGCCAGCAGCAAGATGACAGGGCACGAGCAGTACTTC. Protein product: CASSKMTGHEQYF.

The J gene is TRBJ2-7, the V gene TRBV7-9; tentative D call: TRBD2 (6 bases). This CDR3 contains 14 residues. Trimming took 1 base from V and 2 from J, leaving 9 bases between them. The germline V gene encodes CDR1 SEHNR and CDR2 FQNEAQ (reference sequence). The CDR3 region has the DNA TGTGCCAGCAGCTTAGGCGGGGTGGCCTACGAGCAGTACGTC. This codes for CASSLGGVAYEQYV.

In this sample, this clonotype turned up a few times. The rearrangement joins TRBV5-1 to TRBJ1-5; D remains unclear. This CDR3 is built from 15 residues. From germline, CDR1 is SGHRS and CDR2 YFSETQ. V lost 3 bases and J lost 4, with 14 bases in between. The chain's CDR3 is CASSSDGAGNQPQHF. The DNA of the CDR3 is TGCGCCAGCAGCTCCGACGGAGCTGGAAATCAGCCCCAGCATTTT.

The chain combines TRBV24-1 with TRBJ2-1; the D gene is possibly TRBD2 (5 bases). The CDR3 spans 12 residues. Germline-derived CDR1 and CDR2 are KGHDR and SFDVKD. Trimming cost V 1 base and J 10 bases, with 7 bases left between them. The CDR3 bases are TGTGCCACCAGTGATTTTCCGGGGGAGCAGTTCTTC. Protein: CATSDFPGEQFF.

This clonotype was detected many times. The chain links TRBV7-2 to TRBJ1-1; D may be TRBD1 (6 bases). V shed 3 bases and J shed 2 bases, with 10 bases lying between them. The V gene's germline CDR1 is SGHTA and CDR2 FQGNSA. The length of the CDR3 is 14 residues. This CDR3 reads CASSFGQLNTEAFF. For the CDR3, the DNA is TGTGCCAGCAGCTTCGGACAGCTTAACACTGAAGCTTTCTTT.

This chain connects TRBV3-1 to TRBJ1-6; D ambiguous. The germline V gene has CDR1 LGHDT and CDR2 YNNKEL (reference sequence). Trimming removed 5 bases from V and 9 bases from J, with 20 bases in between. The CDR3 contains 16 residues. The CDR3: CASSSRSSPGGSPLHF. In DNA form, the CDR3 reads TGTGCCAGCAGCTCACGGTCTTCCCCGGGAGGTTCACCCCTCCACTTT.

This clonotype was detected only a few times. This chain uses TRBV9 with TRBJ2-7; 9 bases fit TRBD2. Germline V gene lookup returns CDR1 SGDLS and CDR2 YYNGEE. The CDR3 is 15 amino acids. V was pared by 2 bases and J by 4 bases, with 7 bases of the junction left unmatched. The CDR3 DNA reads TGTGCCAGCAGCGTCGGCGGGAGGGCCGGTTACGAGCAGTACTTC. Its translation is CASSVGGRAGYEQYF.

The table lists this clonotype with many counts. The gene calls are TRBV6-5 and TRBJ1-6; D is undetermined. This CDR3 contains 15 residues. Germline V gene sequence: CDR1 MNHEY, CDR2 SVGAGI. The V end was cut by 2 bases, the J end by 7 bases, with 12 bases between. CDR3 nucleotide sequence: TGTGCCAGCAGTTACCAGGTGGTGGGGAATTCACCCCTCCACTTT. This sequence encodes CASSYQVVGNSPLHF.

This chain uses TRBV28 with TRBJ1-4, with a possible D match to TRBD1 (5 bases). Trimming shortened V by 5 bases and J by 3 bases, and 13 bases separated the two germline ends. CDR1 and CDR2 (germline): MDHEN, SYDVKM. CDR3 length equals 15 residues. This chain's CDR3 is CASSPGFAPNEKLFF. The CDR3 DNA is TGTGCCAGCAGTCCAGGGTTTGCTCCTAATGAAAAACTGTTTTTT.